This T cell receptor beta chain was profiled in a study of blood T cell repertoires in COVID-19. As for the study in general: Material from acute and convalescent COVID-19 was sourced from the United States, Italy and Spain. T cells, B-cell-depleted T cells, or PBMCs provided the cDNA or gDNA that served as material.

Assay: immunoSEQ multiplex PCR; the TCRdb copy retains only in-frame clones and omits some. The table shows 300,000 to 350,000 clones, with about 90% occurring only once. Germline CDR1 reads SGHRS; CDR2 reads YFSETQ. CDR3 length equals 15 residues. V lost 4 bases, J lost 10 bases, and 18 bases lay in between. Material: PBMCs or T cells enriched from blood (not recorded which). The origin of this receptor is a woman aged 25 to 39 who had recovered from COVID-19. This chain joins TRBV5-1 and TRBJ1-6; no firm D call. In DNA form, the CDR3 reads TGCGCCAGCAGCGACGAGGTGGGTGGTAGGTCACCCCTCCACTTT. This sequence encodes CASSDEVGGRSPLHF. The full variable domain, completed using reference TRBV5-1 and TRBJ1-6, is KAGVTQTPRYLIKTRGQQVTLSCSPISGHRSVSWYQQTPGQGLQFLFEYFSETQRNKGNFPGRFSGRQFSNSRSEMNVSTLELGDSALYLCASSDEVGGRSPLHFGNGTRLTVT.